A selection of T cell receptor beta chains follows, all from one sample in a study of blood T cell repertoires in COVID-19. The protocol was immunoSEQ multiplex PCR, while the TCRdb copy is restricted to in-frame clones and leaves out a portion. Found here are roughly 190,000 clones, 86% of them singletons; the top ten hold less than 3.5%. Source material: peripheral blood. Receptors originate from a man aged 65 to 79 with acute or convalescent COVID-19. CDR3s include the opening cysteine and the closing phenylalanine or tryptophan. A D gene is named only where the DNA matches it firmly. The size field is filled for only some rows; it gives once, few, many or a size class.

abundance	v_gene	j_gene	d_gene	len	CDR3nt	CDR3aa
NA	TRBV4-2	TRBJ2-3	NA	16	TGTGCCAGCAGCCAAGCCATGGCCGAGGGAGGAGATACGCAGTATTTT	CASSQAMAEGGDTQYF
once	TRBV5-6	TRBJ1-2	NA	13	TGTGCCAGCAGAAGGGAGGGAACCTATGGCTACACCTTC	CASRREGTYGYTF
NA	TRBV5-5	TRBJ1-2	TRBD1	13	TGTGCCAGCAGCAGGGACAGCCCGGATGGCTACACCTTC	CASSRDSPDGYTF
NA	TRBV4-2	TRBJ2-7	NA	16	TGTGCCAGCAGCCAAGATTCACTGTCCTTAATATACGAGCAGTACTTC	CASSQDSLSLIYEQYF
NA	TRBV5-5	TRBJ2-1	NA	13	TGTGCCAGCACCGCAGGGGAGTACAATGAGCAGTTCTTC	CASTAGEYNEQFF
NA	TRBV9	TRBJ1-5	NA	15	TGTGCCAGCAGCGTAGCCCCGGGACTGGGATCGCCCCAGCATTTT	CASSVAPGLGSPQHF
NA	TRBV29-1	TRBJ2-7	TRBD1	13	TGCAGCGTGACGGGACAGGTGACGAACGAGCAGTACTTC	CSVTGQVTNEQYF
NA	TRBV30	TRBJ1-6	TRBD1	15	TGTGCCTGGAGTACTCCCGGGACAGGGGGTTCACCCCTCCACTTT	CAWSTPGTGGSPLHF
NA	TRBV5-1	TRBJ1-6	NA	14	TGCGCCAGCAGCACCGGCTCGGGGGGGTCACCCCTCCACTTT	CASSTGSGGSPLHF
NA	TRBV2	TRBJ2-5	NA	13	TGTGCCAGCAGTGAAAATCAGGAAGAGACCCAGTACTTC	CASSENQEETQYF